This TCR beta chain was identified during a study of blood T cell repertoires in COVID-19. TCRdb's copy holds only in-frame clones and misses some; the assay was immunoSEQ multiplex PCR. The sample gives 110,000 to 150,000 clones, 86% of which show up once; under 4.5% is in the top ten. The J segment lost 5 bases and the V segment lost 0 bases, leaving 8 bases of the junction unmatched. Germline V gene lookup returns CDR1 SGDLS and CDR2 YYNGEE. This CDR3 is 17 amino acids long. This TCR was sampled from a man aged 45-60 years who had recovered from COVID-19. Sequenced sample: PBMCs or T cells enriched from blood (not recorded which). The gene calls are TRBV9 and TRBJ2-2; TRBD1 matches 9 bases. CDR3 residues: CASSVAPKGQGTGELFF. For the CDR3, the DNA is TGTGCCAGCAGCGTAGCTCCTAAGGGACAGGGAACCGGGGAGCTGTTTTTT.